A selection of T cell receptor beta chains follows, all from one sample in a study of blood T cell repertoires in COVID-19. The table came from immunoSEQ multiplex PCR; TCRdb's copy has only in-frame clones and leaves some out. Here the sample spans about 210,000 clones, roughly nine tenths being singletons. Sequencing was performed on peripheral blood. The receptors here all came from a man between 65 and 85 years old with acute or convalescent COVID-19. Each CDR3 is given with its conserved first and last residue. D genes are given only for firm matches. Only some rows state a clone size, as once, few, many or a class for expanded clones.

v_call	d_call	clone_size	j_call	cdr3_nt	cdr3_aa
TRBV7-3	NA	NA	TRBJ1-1	TGTGCCAGCAGCTCGGGACTAGGCCTCGAAGCTTTCTTT	CASSSGLGLEAFF
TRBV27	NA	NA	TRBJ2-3	TGTGCCAGCAGTTTCGCTGAAATCGGTGCGCAGTATTTT	CASSFAEIGAQYF
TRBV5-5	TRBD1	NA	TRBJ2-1	TGTGCCAGCAGGGACAGGGAGTCCTACAATGAGCAGTTCTTC	CASRDRESYNEQFF
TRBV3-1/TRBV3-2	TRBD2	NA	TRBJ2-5	TGTGCCAGCAGCCACGGACTAGCGGAGACCCAGTACTTC	CASSHGLAETQYF
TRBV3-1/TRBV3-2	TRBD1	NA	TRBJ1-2	TGTGCCAGCAGCCCTGGGACAGGACCATACTATGGCTACACCTTC	CASSPGTGPYYGYTF
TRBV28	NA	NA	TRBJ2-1	TGTGCCAGCAGTTTCAGGGCTAATGAGCAGTTCTTC	CASSFRANEQFF
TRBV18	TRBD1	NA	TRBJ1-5	TGTGCCAGCTCACCGCCATTGGGACAGGGAGCTCAGCCCCAGCATTTT	CASSPPLGQGAQPQHF
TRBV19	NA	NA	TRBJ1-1	TGTGCCAGTAGTATAGATGGAAGGGGTGAAGCTTTCTTT	CASSIDGRGEAFF
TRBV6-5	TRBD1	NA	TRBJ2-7	TGTGCCAGCAGTTACTCCGGGACAGGGAGCTACGAGCAGTACTTC	CASSYSGTGSYEQYF
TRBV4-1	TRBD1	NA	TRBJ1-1	TGCGCCAGCAGCCAAGTGACAGGGGAGGTTGAAGCTTTCTTT	CASSQVTGEVEAFF
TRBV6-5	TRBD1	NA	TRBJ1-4	TGTGCCAGCACCATCCGACAGGGAGGAGAAAAACTGTTTTTT	CASTIRQGGEKLFF
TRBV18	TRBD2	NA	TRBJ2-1	TGTGCCAGCTCAGGGGGACTAGCGGGAGCTGAGCAGTTCTTC	CASSGGLAGAEQFF
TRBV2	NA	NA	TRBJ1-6	TGTGCCAGCACCCATGAGACAGGAATTGATGTTGGTTCACCCCTCCACTTT	CASTHETGIDVGSPLHF
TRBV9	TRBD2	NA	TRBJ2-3	TGTGCCAGCAGCGCCAGCGGGGAGGGCACAGATACGCAGTATTTT	CASSASGEGTDTQYF
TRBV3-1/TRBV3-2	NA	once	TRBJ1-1	TGTGCCAGCAGCCAAGCTGGGGGGAGGGGCACTGAAGCTTTCTTT	CASSQAGGRGTEAFF
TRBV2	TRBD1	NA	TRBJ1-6	TGTGCCAGAAAACCAGACAGGGATAATTCACCCCTCCACTTT	CARKPDRDNSPLHF
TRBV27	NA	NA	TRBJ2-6	TGTGCCAGCAGTCCCTGGAGTACTGGGGCCAACGTCCTGACTTTC	CASSPWSTGANVLTF
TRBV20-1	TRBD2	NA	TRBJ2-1	TGCAGTGCCAATCCTAGCGGGAGCGAGTTCTTC	CSANPSGSEFF
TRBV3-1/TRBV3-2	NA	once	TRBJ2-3	TGTGCCAGCAGCCAAGACCCGGACTTCACAGATACGCAGTATTTT	CASSQDPDFTDTQYF
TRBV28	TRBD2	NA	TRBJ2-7	TGTGCCAGCAGCCTTGGGTCTAGCGGGAGTCAAGAGCAGTACTTC	CASSLGSSGSQEQYF
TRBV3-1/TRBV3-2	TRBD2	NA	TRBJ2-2	TGTGCCAGCAGCCGATCGTTAGCGGGAGTAATTTCCACCGGGGAGCTGTTTTTT	CASSRSLAGVISTGELFF
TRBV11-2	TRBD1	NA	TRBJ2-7	TGTGCCAGCAGCTCAGACAGGGGCGGCCTGGGGTACTTC	CASSSDRGGLGYF
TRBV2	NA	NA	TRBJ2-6	TGTGCCAGCAGTGAATTAGTGCGCTCTGGGGCCAACGTCCTGACTTTC	CASSELVRSGANVLTF
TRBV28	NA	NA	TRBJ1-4	TGTGCCAGCAGTTTCGGCCTACAGCCAACTAATGAAAAACTGTTTTTT	CASSFGLQPTNEKLFF
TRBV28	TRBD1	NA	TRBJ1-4	TGTGCCAGCAGTTTAACGGGACAGGGTAATGAAAAACTGTTTTTT	CASSLTGQGNEKLFF
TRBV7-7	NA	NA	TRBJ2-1	TGTGCTAGCAGCTTAGGTCCCGGGAGCTCCTACAATGAGCAGTTCTTC	CASSLGPGSSYNEQFF
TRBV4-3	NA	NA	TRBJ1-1	TGCGCCAGCAGCCAAGATTGGCTGAACACTGAAGCTTTCTTT	CASSQDWLNTEAFF
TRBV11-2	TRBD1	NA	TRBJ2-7	TGTGCCAGCAGCAGAGCCGGGACAGCCTACGAGCAGTACTTC	CASSRAGTAYEQYF
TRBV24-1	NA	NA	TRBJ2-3	TGTGCCACCAGTGACCCGAATGGGGCCCCTAGCACAGATACGCAGTATTTT	CATSDPNGAPSTDTQYF
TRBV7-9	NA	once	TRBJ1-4	TGTGCCAGCAGCTTGCCGACAGGACTTAATGAAAAACTGTTTTTT	CASSLPTGLNEKLFF
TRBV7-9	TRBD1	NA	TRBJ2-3	TGTGCCAGCAGCTTCGGACAGGGATTTACAGATACGCAGTATTTT	CASSFGQGFTDTQYF
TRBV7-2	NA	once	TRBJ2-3	TGTGCCAGCAGCTTAGCCCGCGGAACCACAGATACGCAGTATTTT	CASSLARGTTDTQYF
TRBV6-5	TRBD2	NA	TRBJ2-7	TGTGCCAGCAGTTACTCGTGGACTAGCGGGGACGAGCAGTACTTC	CASSYSWTSGDEQYF
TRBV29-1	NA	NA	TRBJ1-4	TGCAGCGTATTAAAACAGGGTAATGAAAAACTGTTTTTT	CSVLKQGNEKLFF
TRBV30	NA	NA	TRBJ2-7	TGTGCCTGGAGTGTACTCAGCGGGTTTACCTACGAGCAGTACTTC	CAWSVLSGFTYEQYF
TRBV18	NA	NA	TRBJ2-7	TGTGCCAGCTCACCAGGGCAGGGCCCCAACTACGAGCAGTACTTC	CASSPGQGPNYEQYF
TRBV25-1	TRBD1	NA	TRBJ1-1	TGTGCCAGCGTACTTACAGGGGGTGGAAGGGCTTTCTTT	CASVLTGGGRAFF
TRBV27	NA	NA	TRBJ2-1	TGTGCCAGCAGTTTGGGGACAACCTACAATGAGCAGTTCTTC	CASSLGTTYNEQFF
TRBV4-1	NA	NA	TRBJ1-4	TGCGCCAGCAGCCAGATGACAGCCGCCTTACCAACTAATGAAAAACTGTTTTTT	CASSQMTAALPTNEKLFF
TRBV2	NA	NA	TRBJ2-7	TGTGCCAGCCAAAAGCGGGTAACCCCCAACGAGCAGTACTTC	CASQKRVTPNEQYF
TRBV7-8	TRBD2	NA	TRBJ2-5	TGTGCCAGCAGCTTACAGGGAGCGGGATACCAAGAGACCCAGTACTTC	CASSLQGAGYQETQYF